The 14 T cell receptor beta chains given below trace back to one sample, sequenced in a study of identical twins. One entry per CDR3 protein results from TCRdb running MiXCR on the 5' RACE reads. Seen here are 250,000 to 350,000 distinct CDR3 sequences, roughly 10% observed once, and the top ten hold approximately 7%. In addition, the sample was reused for a study of yellow fever vaccine responses in identical twins.

The sequenced sample consisted of CD8+ T cells sorted from blood. The source of these receptors is a woman between 18 and 30 years old in good health.

V is TRBV3-1 and J is TRBJ2-1, with 9 bases fitting TRBD2. Germline V gene sequence: CDR1 LGHDT, CDR2 YNNKEL (reference sequence). The CDR3 covers 15 residues. After removal of 4 bases from V and 8 bases from J, the junction contained 9 bases not matched to a gene. CDR3 sequence (DNA): TGTGCCAGCAGCCCGCCGGGGACTAGCATCTATGAGCAGTTCTTC. Its translation is CASSPPGTSIYEQFF.

This chain links TRBV2 with TRBJ2-1; 7 positions agree with TRBD1. Trimming at V came to 11 bases and at J to 1 base, leaving 8 bases not matched to a gene. CDR1 and CDR2 from the germline V gene are SNHLY and FYNNEI. The CDR3 loop spans 14 amino acids. CDR3 bases: TGTGCCGGGAACACAGGGGAATCCTACAATGAGCAGTTCTTC. Residues: CAGNTGESYNEQFF.

At least ten counts were recorded for this clonotype. The chain employs TRBV4-1 and TRBJ1-6; D not certain. Germline lookup yields CDR1 MGHRA and CDR2 YSYEKL. The CDR3 consists of 16 residues. The V and J ends lost 5 bases and 0 bases respectively, with 11 bases between them. In DNA form, the CDR3 reads TGCGCCAGCAGCGAAGCAAGGAGCTCCTATAATTCACCCCTCCACTTT. Translation gives CASSEARSSYNSPLHF.

This chain connects TRBV24-1 to TRBJ2-1; D is perhaps TRBD1 or TRBD2 (5 bases each). V lost 9 bases to trimming and J lost 7 bases, with 12 bases between them. The germline gives CDR1 KGHDR, CDR2 SFDVKD. The CDR3 extends over 12 amino acids. In DNA form, the CDR3 reads TGTGCCACCGCCGGGTGGGGGAATGAGCAGTTCTTC. Amino acid sequence: CATAGWGNEQFF.

This clonotype was found many times. This chain joins TRBV5-5 and TRBJ1-5; TRBD1 is a possible D gene (5 bases). The germline gives CDR1 SGHKS, CDR2 YYEKEE (reference sequence). V was clipped by 0 bases and J by 6 bases, with 10 bases between them. The CDR3 contains 14 residues. CDR3 protein: CASSLAMGVQPQHF. For the CDR3, the DNA is TGTGCCAGCAGCTTGGCCATGGGGGTTCAGCCCCAGCATTTT.

This clonotype occurred a few times. The chain joins TRBV3-1 to TRBJ2-7; 8 bases match TRBD2. Germline-derived CDR1 and CDR2 are LGHDT and YNNKEL (reference sequence). V lost 3 bases and J lost 7; bases outside the gene matches: 14. The CDR3 is 16 residues long. The CDR3 sequence: CASSHPGGGEVWEQYF. For the CDR3, the DNA is TGTGCCAGCAGCCACCCCGGGGGGGGTGAAGTGTGGGAGCAGTACTTC.

This clonotype appeared many times. The chain couples TRBV9 to TRBJ2-5; D ambiguous. This CDR3 has 13 amino acids. Looked up from germline, CDR1 is SGDLS and CDR2 is YYNGEE. Trimming took off 0 bases at V and 5 bases at J, with 8 bases between the two ends. CDR3 residues: CASSVEGGETQYF. The CDR3 region has the DNA TGTGCCAGCAGCGTAGAGGGTGGGGAGACCCAGTACTTC.

This clonotype turned up a few times. J is TRBJ2-2 and V is TRBV7-2; 9 bases line up with TRBD2. The CDR3 is 15 amino acids. CDR1 and CDR2 from the germline V gene are SGHTA and FQGNSA. Germline trimming cut 7 bases from V and 6 bases from J; bases unmatched to any gene: 9. The CDR3 protein is CASNLAGLSPGELFF. CDR3 DNA sequence: TGTGCCAGCAACCTAGCGGGACTATCCCCCGGGGAGCTGTTTTTT.

This clonotype was counted only a few times. The chain joins TRBV5-4 to TRBJ2-7; 7 bases align to TRBD1. Germline assignment: CDR1 SGHNT and CDR2 YYREEE (reference sequence). Trimming took 5 bases from V and 1 from J; bases not matched to a gene: 9. The CDR3 is 15 amino acids. For the CDR3, the DNA is TGTGCCAGCAGTCAACGGGACAGTACTTCCTACGAGCAGTACTTC. Its protein product is CASSQRDSTSYEQYF.

This chain uses TRBV4-1 with TRBJ1-2, with TRBD1 matching over 11 bases. The germline CDR1 and CDR2 sequences are MGHRA and YSYEKL. The V gene end was trimmed by 0 bases and the J gene end by 7 bases; junction bases not matched to a gene: 10. This CDR3 comprises 17 residues. DNA of the CDR3: TGCGCCAGCAGCCAAGATGAAATGGGGACAGGGGGAAGTGGCTACACCTTC. This codes for CASSQDEMGTGGSGYTF.

The CDR3 coding sequence is TGTGCCAGCAGCCCCGGGGTGGGGGCCTACGAGCAGTACTTC. Its translation: CASSPGVGAYEQYF. The rearrangement joins TRBV28 to TRBJ2-7; D possibly uses TRBD1 or TRBD2 (5 bases each). Trimming took 6 bases from V and 2 from J, leaving 14 bases between them. This CDR3 spans 14 amino acids. Germline V gene lookup returns CDR1 MDHEN and CDR2 SYDVKM. The complete variable domain, with remaining parts taken from reference TRBV28 and TRBJ2-7, reads DVKVTQSSRYLVKRTGEKVFLECVQDMDHENMFWYRQDPGLGLRLIYFSYDVKMKEKGDIPEGYSVSREKKERFSLILESASTNQTSMYLCASSPGVGAYEQYFGPGTRLTVT.

This clonotype was recorded many times. V and J are TRBV12-3 or TRBV12-4 and TRBJ2-5; D is possibly TRBD2 (5 bases). V lost 0 bases and J 5 bases, leaving 13 bases between the germline ends. The CDR3 spans 15 residues. The CDR3: CASSLASGPGETQYF. The DNA of the CDR3 is TGTGCCAGCAGTTTAGCAAGTGGTCCGGGGGAGACCCAGTACTTC.

This clonotype was counted ten times or more. One junction end does not reproduce the germline sequence, and a read error may be involved. The V gene is TRBV7-3, the J gene TRBJ1-1; D gene ambiguous. The CDR3 is 15 residues long. The germline CDR1 and CDR2 sequences are SGHTA and FQGTGA. CDR3 nucleotide sequence: TGTGCCAGCAGCCTAACACGGGCAGCGGACACTGAAGCTTTCTTT. Its translation: CASSLTRAADTEAFF.

This clonotype was recorded a few times. The V call is TRBV28, the J call TRBJ2-7, with D possibly being TRBD1 or TRBD2 (6 bases each). Per germline, CDR1 MDHEN and CDR2 SYDVKM. The V end lost 5 bases, the J end lost 4 bases, and 18 bases lay between the germline ends. The CDR3 spans 15 residues. CDR3 bases: TGTGCCAGCAGTGGAGGGACACCGAACCCATACGAGCAGTACTTC. Protein: CASSGGTPNPYEQYF.